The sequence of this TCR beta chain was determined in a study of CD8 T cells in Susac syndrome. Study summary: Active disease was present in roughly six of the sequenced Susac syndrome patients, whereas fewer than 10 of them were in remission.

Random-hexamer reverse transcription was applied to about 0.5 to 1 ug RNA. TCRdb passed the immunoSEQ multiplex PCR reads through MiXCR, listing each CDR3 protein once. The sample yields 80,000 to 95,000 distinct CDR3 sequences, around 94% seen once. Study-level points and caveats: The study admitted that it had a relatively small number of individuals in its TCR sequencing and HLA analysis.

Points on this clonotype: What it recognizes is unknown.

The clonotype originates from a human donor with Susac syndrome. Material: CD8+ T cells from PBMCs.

CDR3 nucleotides: TGTGCCAGCAGCTCCTCGACAGCTCCCGGCTATGGCTACACCTTC. Protein product: CASSSSTAPGYGYTF. The chain combines TRBV11-2 with TRBJ1-2; tentatively, D is TRBD1 (5 bases). This CDR3 region has 15 residues. The germline V gene has CDR1 SGHAT and CDR2 FQNNGV. V was pared by 4 bases and J by 4 bases, with 16 bases between.